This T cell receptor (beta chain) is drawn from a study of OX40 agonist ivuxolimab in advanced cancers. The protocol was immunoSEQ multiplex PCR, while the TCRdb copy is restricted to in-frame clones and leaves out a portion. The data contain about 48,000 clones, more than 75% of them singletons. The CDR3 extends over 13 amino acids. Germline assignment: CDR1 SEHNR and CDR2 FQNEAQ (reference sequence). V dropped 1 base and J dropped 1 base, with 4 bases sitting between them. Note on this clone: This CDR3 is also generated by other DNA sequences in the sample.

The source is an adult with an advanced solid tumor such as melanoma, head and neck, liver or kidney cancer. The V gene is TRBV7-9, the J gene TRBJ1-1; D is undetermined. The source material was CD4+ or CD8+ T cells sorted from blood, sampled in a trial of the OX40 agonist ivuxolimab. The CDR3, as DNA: TGTGCCAGCAGCTTAGACCCGAACACTGAAGCTTTCTTT. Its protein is CASSLDPNTEAFF.